Detailed here is one T cell receptor (beta chain). This clonotype was seen only a few times. Its antigen is unknown. The record has no base qualities; no much larger clone is one base away. The data originate from a study of blood T cells in healthy people across ages (dated by TCRdb to about 2015). Background for the entire study: In model experiments, roughly one uniquely barcoded TCR beta cDNA molecule per two T cells was captured by template switching. Donors were grouped into four age groups: young (average approximately 16 years), middle-aged (approximately 41), aged (approximately 67) and long-lived (around 82). Using deep sequencing normalized with unique cDNA molecular identifiers, the study measured how TCR beta repertoire diversity changes with age. Donors of different ages were randomly distributed across sequencing lanes to avoid experimental bias. For two donors (one aged 18 to 29 and one aged 80 or older), the study analyzed two additional independent replicas of 1 million unique cDNA reads from the same blood draw.

Study-level results and caveats: The CMV infection status of donors was not known, potentially confounding age-related changes in expanded clonotypes. A strong correlation was found between observed TCR beta diversity and the percentage of naive T cells measured by flow cytometry. Observed TCR beta diversity per million T cells fell roughly linearly with age, and a significant reduction was already apparent by age around 40. Compared with the aged group, the long-lived group had more naive CD4+ T cells, fewer expanded clones and increased TCR diversity, suggesting age selection. Bulk unsorted PBMC profiling prevented conclusive comparison of naive and antigen-experienced compartments. Estimates of total diversity from one million sequenced T cells were regarded as lower bounds and underestimates.

Donors were around 37 systemically healthy Caucasian individuals from Russia aged roughly 6 to 100 years. Roughly 11 milliliters of peripheral blood were drawn from each donor into EDTA-treated Vacutainer tubes. PBMCs were isolated by Ficoll-Paque density-gradient centrifugation, with at least 7 million obtained per sample. Total RNA, at least 6 micrograms per sample, was extracted from PBMCs with Trizol reagent. For every donor, an aliquot of PBMCs went through flow cytometry to measure the percentages of naive CD45RAhigh/CD27high T cells. The method was 5' RACE. Sequencing was carried out with an Illumina HiSeq 2500. A second PCR of about 6 to 12 cycles was run with a J-beta primer mix and a sample-barcoded 5' primer. A unique molecular identifier was introduced onto each TCR beta cDNA molecule by a template-switch 5' adaptor carrying 12 random nucleotides. Each sample yielded at least 2.5 million CDR3-containing paired-end reads. All of the RNA was converted into first-strand cDNA using the Mint cDNA synthesis kit, with a TRBC-specific oligonucleotide serving as the primer. After uracil-DNA glycosylase treatment, a first 18-cycle PCR used universal primers M1SS and BC2_uni_R on all cDNA. The original pipeline was this. Each sample was normalized by randomly selecting 1 million high-quality reads, each carrying a distinct molecular identifier. Instead of being binned into consensus sequences, reads that shared molecular identifiers were thrown out. MiTCR, run with a Q25 quality threshold and the strictest error-elimination algorithm, handled CDR3 identification, clonotype clustering and error correction. Lower-bound total TCR beta diversity was estimated with a nonparametric unseen species model using Euler transformation. TCRdb reprocessing: public reads trimmed at Q25 with fastp, clones called with MiXCR, in-frame beta chains kept. Rows with a matching CDR3 protein are joined into one entry that keeps the most common DNA and genes. TCRdb, not the original authors, processed these V and J calls. The table for this sample lists roughly 1,300,000 distinct CDR3 sequences; approximately 60% of them were counted only once. The ten largest clones represent roughly 6.3% of the sample.

This receptor was identified in a man younger than 35 in good health. Sequencing input: blood.

The nucleotides are TGTGCCAGCAGCTTAGATTTTGGGGCCTCCTACGAGCAGTACTTC. Translation gives CASSLDFGASYEQYF. Here the chain combines TRBV11-2 and TRBJ2-7; TRBD1 is possibly the D segment (5 matching bases). Looking up the germline V gene yields CDR1 SGHAT and CDR2 FQNNGV. Measured from the cysteine to the phenylalanine, the CDR3 is 15 residues long. The DNA shown is the 45-base CDR3, in frame from base 1. Trimming costs V 0 bases and J 0 bases, and their ends lie 9 bases apart.